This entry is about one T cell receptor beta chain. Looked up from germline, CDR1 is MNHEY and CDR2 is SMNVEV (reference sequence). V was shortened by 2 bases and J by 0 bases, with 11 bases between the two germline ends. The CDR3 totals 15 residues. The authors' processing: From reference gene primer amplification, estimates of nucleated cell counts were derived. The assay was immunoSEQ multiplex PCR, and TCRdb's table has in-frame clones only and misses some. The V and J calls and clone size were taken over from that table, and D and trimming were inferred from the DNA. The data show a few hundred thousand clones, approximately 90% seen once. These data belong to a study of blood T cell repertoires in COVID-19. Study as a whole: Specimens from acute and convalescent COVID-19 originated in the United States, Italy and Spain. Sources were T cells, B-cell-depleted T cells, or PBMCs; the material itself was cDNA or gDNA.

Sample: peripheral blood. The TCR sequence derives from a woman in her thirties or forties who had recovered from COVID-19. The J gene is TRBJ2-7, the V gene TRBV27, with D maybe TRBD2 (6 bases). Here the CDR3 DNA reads TGTGCCAGCAGTTTAGGGCGGGGAAGCTCCTACGAGCAGTACTTC. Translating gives CASSLGRGSSYEQYF.